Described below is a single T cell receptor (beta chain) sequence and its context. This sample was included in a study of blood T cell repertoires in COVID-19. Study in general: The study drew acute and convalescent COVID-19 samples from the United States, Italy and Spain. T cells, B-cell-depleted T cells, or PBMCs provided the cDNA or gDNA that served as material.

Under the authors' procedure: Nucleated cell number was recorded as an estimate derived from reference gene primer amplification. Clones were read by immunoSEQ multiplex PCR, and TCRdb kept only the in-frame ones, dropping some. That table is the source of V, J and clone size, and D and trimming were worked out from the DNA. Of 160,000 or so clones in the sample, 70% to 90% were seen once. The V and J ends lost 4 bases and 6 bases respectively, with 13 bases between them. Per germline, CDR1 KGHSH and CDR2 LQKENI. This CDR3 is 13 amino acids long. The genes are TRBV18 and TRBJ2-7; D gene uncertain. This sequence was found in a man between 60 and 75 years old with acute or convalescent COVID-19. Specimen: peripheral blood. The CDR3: CASSRELPGEQYF. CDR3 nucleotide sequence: TGTGCCAGCTCACGTGAGCTGCCGGGCGAGCAGTACTTC.